This T cell receptor (beta chain) was retrieved from a study of regulatory T cells in long-lasting Graves disease. To make TCR beta libraries, researchers used iRepertoire HTBI primers and Arm-PCR of CDR3 regions. TCRdb called the multiplex PCR reads again in MiXCR, with one record for every CDR3 protein. The sample has approximately 400,000 distinct CDR3 sequences; roughly a quarter are singletons. Losses at the gene ends were 7 bases for V and 11 bases for J; bases not matched to a gene: 12. Germline loops: CDR1 SGHRS, CDR2 YFSETQ. The CDR3 sequence is 13 residues long. Described time point: persistent/refractory GD, antithyroid drugs over 5 years with positive TRAb. The TCR library was made from RNA that had been extracted from PBMCs in TRIzol. Recruitment took place at an endocrinology department in Xi'an, China. A peripheral blood sample, around 8.5 milliliters in volume, was drawn into EDTA tubes.

The source was peripheral blood mononuclear cells (PBMCs), collected when the disease was refractory, from a patient treated with antithyroid drugs. The V call is TRBV5-1, the J call TRBJ1-1; 9 bases agree with TRBD1. This receptor was obtained from a female donor with Graves disease. The CDR3: CASGTGSSQEAFF. Here the CDR3 DNA reads TGCGCCAGCGGGACAGGGTCTAGTCAGGAGGCTTTCTTT.